What follows are 2 T cell receptor beta chains derived from one specimen sequenced in a study of T cell responses to AZD1222 COVID-19 vaccine. Sequencing used immunoSEQ multiplex PCR; TCRdb keeps in-frame clones, though not all of them. The sample has approximately 110,000 clones, around 90% seen once; the top ten hold about 2.5%. Sequences were derived from peripheral blood, sampled 28 days after the second AZD1222 dose. The receptor source for this set is an adult who received the AZD1222 COVID-19 vaccine.

The V and J genes are TRBV28 and TRBJ1-1; D unclear. Germline V gene lookup returns CDR1 MDHEN and CDR2 SYDVKM. V was trimmed by 3 bases and J by 4 bases, leaving 6 bases between them. The CDR3 runs to 12 residues. In DNA form, the CDR3 reads TGTGCCAGCAGTTTTGGAAGCACTGAAGCTTTCTTT. Its protein product is CASSFGSTEAFF.

The rearrangement joins TRBV30 to TRBJ2-7, with a possible D match to TRBD2 (6 bases). V dropped 0 bases and J dropped 8 bases, with 11 bases sitting between them. The CDR3 is 12 residues long. CDR1 is GTSNPN, CDR2 SVGIG, per germline (reference sequence). CDR3 DNA sequence: TGTGCCTGGAGTGTGGAGGGGCGCAAGCAGTACTTC. Translating it yields CAWSVEGRKQYF.